The 21 T cell receptor beta chains reported below all come from one sample, sequenced in a study of cytomegalovirus exposure and HLA in healthy donors. Amplification used 60 Vbeta primers and 13 Jbeta primers. Sequenced by immunoSEQ multiplex PCR; TCRdb stores in-frame clones only, minus some. The sample lists 110,000 or so clones, about 80% occurring once. The sample taken for sequencing was PBMCs. The source of these receptors is a woman aged 45-65 years in good health and CMV-seropositive.

The chain joins TRBV4-1 to TRBJ2-7; TRBD2 aligns across 13 bases. CDR3 size: 18 residues. The V gene end was trimmed by 4 bases and the J gene end by 2 bases; junction bases not matched to a gene: 11. Germline V gene lookup returns CDR1 MGHRA and CDR2 YSYEKL. The CDR3 sequence: CASSLGTSGEGKPYEQYF. CDR3 nucleotide sequence: TGCGCCAGCAGCCTCGGGACTAGCGGGGAAGGAAAGCCCTACGAGCAGTACTTC.

A few counts support this clone. This sequence joins TRBV7-9 and TRBJ2-2, with 7 bases that match TRBD1. The germline V gene has CDR1 SEHNR and CDR2 FQNEAQ (reference sequence). With V trimmed by 5 bases and J by 1 base, 7 bases remained unmatched. This CDR3 region has 16 residues. CDR3 loop: CASSPYRDRNTGELFF. DNA of the CDR3: TGTGCCAGCAGCCCCTACCGGGACAGGAACACCGGGGAGCTGTTTTTT. The full variable domain, with the rest looked up from reference TRBV7-9 and TRBJ2-2, is DTGVSQNPRHKITKRGQNVTFRCDPISEHNRLYWYRQTLGQGPEFLTYFQNEAQLEKSRLLSDRFSAERPKGSFSTLEIQRTEQGDSAMYLCASSPYRDRNTGELFFGEGSRLTVL.

This chain connects TRBV5-5 to TRBJ2-2; 11 nucleotides agree with TRBD2. J gave up 4 bases and V 5 bases, and 16 bases lay outside the gene matches. From germline, CDR1 is SGHKS and CDR2 YYEKEE (reference sequence). This CDR3 has 19 amino acids. The CDR3 loop is CASRSGPSTSGIGTGELFF. The CDR3 nucleotides are TGTGCCAGCAGGTCAGGCCCTTCGACTAGCGGGATCGGCACCGGGGAGCTGTTTTTT. The full variable domain, rest sourced from reference TRBV5-5 and TRBJ2-2, is DAGVTQSPTHLIKTRGQQVTLRCSPISGHKSVSWYQQVLGQGPQFIFQYYEKEERGRGNFPDRFSARQFPNYSSELNVNALLLGDSALYLCASRSGPSTSGIGTGELFFGEGSRLTVL.

V usage is TRBV19 and J usage is TRBJ2-1; D may be TRBD1 (5 bases). The CDR3 extends over 15 amino acids. The V end lost 2 bases, the J end lost 3 bases, and 11 bases lay between the germline ends. Germline CDR1 LNHDA, CDR2 SQIVND (reference sequence). CDR3 nucleotide sequence: TGTGCCAGTAGTATAAAGGGGCCCCTCTACAATGAGCAGTTCTTC. Its translation is CASSIKGPLYNEQFF. The entire variable domain, with the rest obtained from reference TRBV19 and TRBJ2-1, is as follows: DGGITQSPKYLFRKEGQNVTLSCEQNLNHDAMYWYRQDPGQGLRLIYYSQIVNDFQKGDIAEGYSVSREKKESFPLTVTSAQKNPTAFYLCASSIKGPLYNEQFFGPGTRLTVL.

This clone has a single count. The gene calls are TRBV28 and TRBJ2-3; 8 bases line up with TRBD2. Germline values: CDR1 MDHEN, CDR2 SYDVKM. The CDR3 extends over 14 amino acids. V dropped 8 bases and J dropped 0; count of bases not matched to a gene: 4. The CDR3 nucleotides are TGTGCCAGCTGCCGGGGGGGTAGCACAGATACGCAGTATTTT. It codes for CASCRGGSTDTQYF.

This chain links TRBV19 with TRBJ2-2, with 13 bases fitting TRBD2. Unmatched junction bases numbered 7, after V lost 10 bases and J lost 5 bases. Germline CDR1 reads LNHDA; CDR2 reads SQIVND (reference sequence). The CDR3 covers 15 residues. The DNA of the CDR3 is TGTGCCACCACAACTAGCGGGAGGGGGACCGGGGAGCTGTTTTTT. Its translation: CATTTSGRGTGELFF.

Only a few counts were recorded for this clone. The chain carries TRBV25-1 and TRBJ1-1; 9 bases fit TRBD1. V gave up 4 bases and J gave up 4 bases; unmatched junction bases: 13. Germline-derived CDR1 and CDR2 are MGHDK and SYGVNS. There are 17 residues in the CDR3. CDR3 sequence reads: CASSGYAGTGTGTEAFF. In nucleotides, the CDR3 is TGTGCCAGCAGTGGGTATGCCGGGACAGGGACGGGCACTGAAGCTTTCTTT.

This chain uses TRBV4-1 with TRBJ2-2, with TRBD2 matching over 11 bases. CDR1 is MGHRA and CDR2 is YSYEKL in the germline V gene. CDR3 size: 17 residues. The J segment lost 3 bases and the V segment lost 5 bases, leaving 8 bases of the junction unmatched. CDR3 protein: CASSEPGTSGYTGELFF. The CDR3 DNA reads TGCGCCAGCAGCGAACCGGGGACTAGCGGCTACACCGGGGAGCTGTTTTTT.

V gene TRBV5-4 combines with J gene TRBJ2-5, with 11 bases that match TRBD1. J gave up 4 bases and V 0 bases, and 8 bases lay outside the gene matches. Germline CDR1 is SGHNT and CDR2 is YYREEE (reference sequence). This CDR3 comprises 17 residues. The CDR3 DNA reads as TGTGCCAGCAGCTTGGCCCGGGACAGGGGGTTGACAGAGACCCAGTACTTC. Translated: CASSLARDRGLTETQYF.

J is TRBJ2-3 and V is TRBV7-8; 8 bases align to TRBD2. The CDR3 is made up of 16 amino acids. With V trimmed by 1 base and J by 2 bases, 5 bases remained unmatched. Germline loops: CDR1 SGHVS, CDR2 FQNEAQ. As DNA, the CDR3 is TGTGCCAGCAGCTTAGACAATAGCGGGGTCACAGATACGCAGTATTTT. Translated: CASSLDNSGVTDTQYF. The full variable domain, completed using reference TRBV7-8 and TRBJ2-3, is GAGVSQSPRYKVAKRGQDVALRCDPISGHVSLFWYQQALGQGPEFLTYFQNEAQLDKSGLPSDRFFAERPEGSVSTLKIQRTQQEDSAVYLCASSLDNSGVTDTQYFGPGTRLTVL.

CDR3 loop: CATSRTGSPLHF. The CDR3 region has the DNA TGTGCCACCAGCCGTACCGGTTCACCCCTCCACTTT. The chain links TRBV15 to TRBJ1-6; D is unclear. The CDR3 is made up of 12 amino acids. The germline V gene encodes CDR1 LNHNV and CDR2 YYDKDF (reference sequence). Trimming pared 5 bases from V and 9 bases from J, leaving 8 bases between.

V usage is TRBV2 and J usage is TRBJ1-2; tentatively, D is TRBD1 (6 bases). V was pared by 4 bases and J by 5 bases, with 11 bases between. The CDR3 runs to 13 residues. From germline, CDR1 is SNHLY and CDR2 FYNNEI. The CDR3 loop reads CASSVQGGYGYTF. CDR3 nucleotide sequence: TGTGCCAGCAGTGTACAGGGTGGATATGGCTACACCTTC.

This chain links TRBV7-8 with TRBJ1-6, with TRBD1 matching over 10 bases. The CDR3 sequence is 15 residues long. Germline CDR1 and CDR2: SGHVS and FQNEAQ. V dropped 1 base and J dropped 8; count of bases not matched to a gene: 2. DNA for the CDR3: TGTGCCAGCAGCTTAGTGGGACAGGGGTATTCACCCCTCCACTTT. This gives the protein CASSLVGQGYSPLHF.

V usage is TRBV5-1 and J usage is TRBJ2-5; D perhaps matches TRBD2 (5 bases). The CDR3 length is 13 residues. The V gene's germline CDR1 is SGHRS and CDR2 YFSETQ. V was pared by 7 bases and J by 1 base, with 11 bases between. The CDR3 nucleotides read TGCGCCAGCGGAGGTCTCAGCCAAGAGACCCAGTACTTC. Translation gives CASGGLSQETQYF.

This rearrangement joins TRBV13 to TRBJ2-1, with D maybe TRBD1 (5 bases). The V end lost 5 bases, the J end lost 4 bases, and 15 bases lay between the germline ends. The CDR3 is 15 amino acids. The germline gives CDR1 PRHDT, CDR2 FYEKMQ (reference sequence). CDR3 in amino acids: CASSQGAGIYNEQFF. Written as DNA, the CDR3 is TGTGCCAGCAGCCAGGGTGCAGGGATTTACAATGAGCAGTTCTTC.

The chain uses TRBV4-1 and TRBJ1-1, with TRBD1 identical over 7 bases. CDR1 is MGHRA and CDR2 is YSYEKL in the germline V gene. The J segment lost 4 bases and the V segment lost 1 base, leaving 3 bases of the junction unmatched. The CDR3 runs to 14 residues. CDR3 DNA: TGCGCCAGCAGCCAAGGACAGGGACTCACTGAAGCTTTCTTT. It specifies CASSQGQGLTEAFF.

This rearrangement joins TRBV6-5 to TRBJ1-2, with D perhaps matching TRBD1 (6 bases). This CDR3 spans 15 amino acids. The V end lost 8 bases, the J end lost 5 bases, and 21 bases lay between the germline ends. CDR1 is MNHEY and CDR2 is SVGAGI in the germline V gene. CDR3 loop: CASSIRPGTMYGYTF. Written as DNA, the CDR3 is TGTGCCAGCTCAATCAGGCCCGGGACAATGTATGGCTACACCTTC.

The chain joins TRBV4-3 to TRBJ2-7; 9 bases align to TRBD1. V dropped 0 bases and J dropped 4; count of bases not matched to a gene: 4. Germline CDR1 is LGHNA and CDR2 is YSLEER. This CDR3 is built from 15 residues. The CDR3 DNA follows: TGCGCCAGCAGCCAAGATATAGGACAGGGGTACGAGCAGTACTTC. Protein product: CASSQDIGQGYEQYF.

The gene calls are TRBV9 and TRBJ2-2; 12 nucleotides agree with TRBD1. Germline CDR1 is SGDLS and CDR2 is YYNGEE. This CDR3 spans 17 amino acids. Trimming cost V 3 bases and J 5 bases; bases outside gene matches: 8. The CDR3 sequence: CASSASGTGGWTGELFF. The CDR3 region has the DNA TGTGCCAGCAGCGCCTCCGGGACAGGGGGCTGGACCGGGGAGCTGTTTTTT.

This chain connects TRBV6-1 to TRBJ1-2; D possibly corresponds to TRBD1 (6 bases). Germline lookup yields CDR1 MNHNS and CDR2 SASEGT. The CDR3 length is 13 residues. V lost 5 bases, J lost 3 bases, and 10 bases lay in between. CDR3 DNA sequence: TGTGCCAGCAGTACGCAGGGGTACTATGGCTACACCTTC. The encoded protein is CASSTQGYYGYTF.

The chain couples TRBV9 to TRBJ2-5, with a tentative D call TRBD1 (6 bases). The V end was cut by 4 bases, the J end by 2 bases, with 21 bases between. The CDR3 is made up of 17 amino acids. Germline lookup yields CDR1 SGDLS and CDR2 YYNGEE. The CDR3 protein is CASSPFDRRRRQETQYF. In nucleotides, the CDR3 is TGTGCCAGCAGCCCCTTTGACAGGAGAAGGCGGCAAGAGACCCAGTACTTC.